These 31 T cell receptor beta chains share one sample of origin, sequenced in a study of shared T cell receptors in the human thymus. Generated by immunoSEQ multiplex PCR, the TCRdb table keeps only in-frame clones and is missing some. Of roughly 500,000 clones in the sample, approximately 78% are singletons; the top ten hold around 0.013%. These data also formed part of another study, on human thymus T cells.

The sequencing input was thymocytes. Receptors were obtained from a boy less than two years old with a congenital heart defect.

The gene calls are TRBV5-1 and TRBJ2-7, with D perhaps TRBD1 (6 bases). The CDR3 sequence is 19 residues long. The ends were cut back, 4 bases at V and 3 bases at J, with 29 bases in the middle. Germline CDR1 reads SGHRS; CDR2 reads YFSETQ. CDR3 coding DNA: TGCGCCAGCAGCGAGGCCCCATCACAGGGTAAATCACCGTTCTACGAGCAGTACTTC. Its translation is CASSEAPSQGKSPFYEQYF.

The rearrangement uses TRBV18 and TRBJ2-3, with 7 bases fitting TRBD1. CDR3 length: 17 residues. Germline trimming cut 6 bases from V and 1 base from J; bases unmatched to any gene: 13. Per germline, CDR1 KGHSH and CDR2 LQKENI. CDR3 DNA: TGTGCCAGCTCCTACGACAAGGGGGCTTCCCGCACAGATACGCAGTATTTT. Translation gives CASSYDKGASRTDTQYF.

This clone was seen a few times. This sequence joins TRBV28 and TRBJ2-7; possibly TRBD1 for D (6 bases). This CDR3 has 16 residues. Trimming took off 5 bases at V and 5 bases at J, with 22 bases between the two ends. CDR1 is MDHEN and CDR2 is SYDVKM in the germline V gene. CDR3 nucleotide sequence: TGTGCCAGCAGTCCCACCGACTCCGGGACAATAGACGAGCAGTACTTC. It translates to CASSPTDSGTIDEQYF.

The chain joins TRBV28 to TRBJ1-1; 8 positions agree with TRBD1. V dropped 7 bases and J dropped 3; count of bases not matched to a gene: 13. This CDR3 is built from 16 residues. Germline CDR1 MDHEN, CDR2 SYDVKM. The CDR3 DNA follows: TGTGCCAGCACCGCAGGAGGACAGGGAGGGGACACTGAAGCTTTCTTT. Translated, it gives CASTAGGQGGDTEAFF.

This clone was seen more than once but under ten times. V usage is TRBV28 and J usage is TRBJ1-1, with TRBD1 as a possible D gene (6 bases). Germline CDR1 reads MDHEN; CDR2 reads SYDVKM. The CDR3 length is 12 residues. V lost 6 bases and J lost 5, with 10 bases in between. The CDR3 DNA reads TGTGCCAGCAGCCACAGGGAAACTGAAGCTTTCTTT. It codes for CASSHRETEAFF.

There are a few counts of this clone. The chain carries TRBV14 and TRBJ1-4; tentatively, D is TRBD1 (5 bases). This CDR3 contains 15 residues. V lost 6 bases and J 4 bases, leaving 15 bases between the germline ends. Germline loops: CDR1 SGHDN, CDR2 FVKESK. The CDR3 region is CASSPKGRGNEKLFF. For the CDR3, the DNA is TGTGCCAGCAGTCCCAAGGGGCGGGGTAATGAAAAACTGTTTTTT.

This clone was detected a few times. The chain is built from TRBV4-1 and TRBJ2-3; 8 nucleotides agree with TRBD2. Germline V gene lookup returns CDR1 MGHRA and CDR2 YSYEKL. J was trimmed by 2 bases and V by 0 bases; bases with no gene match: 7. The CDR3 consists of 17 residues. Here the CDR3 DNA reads TGCGCCAGCAGCCAAGATCGAAGTAGCGGGGCCACAGATACGCAGTATTTT. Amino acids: CASSQDRSSGATDTQYF.

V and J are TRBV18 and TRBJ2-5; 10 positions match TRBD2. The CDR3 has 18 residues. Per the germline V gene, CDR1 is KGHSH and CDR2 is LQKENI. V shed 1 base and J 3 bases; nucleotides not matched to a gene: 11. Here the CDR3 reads CASSPLPGLAERKETQYF. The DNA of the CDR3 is TGTGCCAGCTCACCACTGCCCGGACTAGCGGAAAGGAAAGAGACCCAGTACTTC.

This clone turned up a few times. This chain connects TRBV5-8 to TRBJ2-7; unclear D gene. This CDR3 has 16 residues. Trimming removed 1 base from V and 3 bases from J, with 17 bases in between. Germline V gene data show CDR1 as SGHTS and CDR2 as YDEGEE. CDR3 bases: TGTGCCAGCAGCTTGACTGGAGTCACCGAAGTCTACGAGCAGTACTTC. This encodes CASSLTGVTEVYEQYF.

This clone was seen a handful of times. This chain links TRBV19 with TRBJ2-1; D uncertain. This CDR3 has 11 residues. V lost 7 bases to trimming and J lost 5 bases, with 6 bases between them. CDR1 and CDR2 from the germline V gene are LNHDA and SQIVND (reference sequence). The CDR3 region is CASTCDNEQFF. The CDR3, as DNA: TGTGCCAGTACCTGCGACAATGAGCAGTTCTTC.

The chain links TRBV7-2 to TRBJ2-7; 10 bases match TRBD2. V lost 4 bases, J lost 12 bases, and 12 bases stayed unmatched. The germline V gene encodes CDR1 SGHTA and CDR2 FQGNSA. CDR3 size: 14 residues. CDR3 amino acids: CASSSEASGRFRYF. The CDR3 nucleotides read TGTGCCAGCAGCTCCGAGGCTAGCGGGAGATTTAGGTACTTC.

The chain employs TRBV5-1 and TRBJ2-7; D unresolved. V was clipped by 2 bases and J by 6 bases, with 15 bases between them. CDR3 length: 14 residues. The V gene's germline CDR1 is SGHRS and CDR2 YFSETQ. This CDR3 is CASSFSSHCGEQYF. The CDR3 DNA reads TGCGCCAGCAGCTTTAGCAGCCACTGTGGCGAGCAGTACTTC.

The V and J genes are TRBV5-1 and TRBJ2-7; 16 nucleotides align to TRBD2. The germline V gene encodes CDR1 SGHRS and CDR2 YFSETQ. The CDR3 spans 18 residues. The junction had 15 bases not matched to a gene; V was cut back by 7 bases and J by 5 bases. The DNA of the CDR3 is TGCGCCAGCTCCCCCTGGGGACTAGCGGGAGGGCCTATCCACGAGCAGTACTTC. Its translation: CASSPWGLAGGPIHEQYF.

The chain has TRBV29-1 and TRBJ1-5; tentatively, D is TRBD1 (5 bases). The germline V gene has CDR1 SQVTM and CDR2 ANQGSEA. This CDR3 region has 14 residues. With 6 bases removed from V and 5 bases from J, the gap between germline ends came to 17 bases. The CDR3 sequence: CSVGGWGIDQPQHF. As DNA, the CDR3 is TGCAGCGTCGGGGGGTGGGGGATCGATCAGCCCCAGCATTTT.

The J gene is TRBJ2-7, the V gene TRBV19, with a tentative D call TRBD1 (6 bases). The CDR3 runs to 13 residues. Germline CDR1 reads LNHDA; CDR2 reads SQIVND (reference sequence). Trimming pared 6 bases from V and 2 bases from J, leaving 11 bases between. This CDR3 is CASSPTGTYEQYF. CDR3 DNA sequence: TGTGCCAGTAGCCCTACAGGGACCTACGAGCAGTACTTC.

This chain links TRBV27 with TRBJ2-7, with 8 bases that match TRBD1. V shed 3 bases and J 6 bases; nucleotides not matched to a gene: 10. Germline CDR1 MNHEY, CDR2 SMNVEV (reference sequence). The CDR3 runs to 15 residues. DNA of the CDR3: TGTGCCAGCAGTTTCCACGACAGGGGAAGGGGCGAGCAGTACTTC. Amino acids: CASSFHDRGRGEQYF.

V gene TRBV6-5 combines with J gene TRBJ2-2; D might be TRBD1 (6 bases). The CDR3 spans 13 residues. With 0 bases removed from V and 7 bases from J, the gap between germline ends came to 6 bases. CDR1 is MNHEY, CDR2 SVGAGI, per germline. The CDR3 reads CASSYSQGGELFF. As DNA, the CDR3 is TGTGCCAGCAGTTACTCACAGGGCGGGGAGCTGTTTTTT.

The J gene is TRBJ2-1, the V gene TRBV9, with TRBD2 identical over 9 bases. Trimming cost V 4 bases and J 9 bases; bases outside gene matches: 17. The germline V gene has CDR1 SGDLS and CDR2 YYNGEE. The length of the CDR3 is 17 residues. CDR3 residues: CASSPRKAGGSPCEQFF. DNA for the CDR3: TGTGCCAGCAGCCCCCGAAAAGCGGGAGGCAGTCCCTGTGAGCAGTTCTTC.

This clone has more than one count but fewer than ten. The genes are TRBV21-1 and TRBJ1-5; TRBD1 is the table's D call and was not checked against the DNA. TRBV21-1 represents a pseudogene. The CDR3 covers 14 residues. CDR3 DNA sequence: TGTGCCAGCATCAACAGGTATAGCAATCAGCCCCAGCATTTT. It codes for CASINRYSNQPQHF.

In DNA, the CDR3 is TGTGCCAGCAGCATCGCCGTCAGGGGAGGAAACACCATATATTTT. This gives the protein CASSIAVRGGNTIYF. The chain uses TRBV7-3 and TRBJ1-3, with D perhaps matching TRBD1 (6 bases). With 5 bases removed from V and 4 bases from J, the gap between germline ends came to 15 bases. The CDR3 contains 15 residues. Germline CDR1 is SGHTA and CDR2 is FQGTGA.

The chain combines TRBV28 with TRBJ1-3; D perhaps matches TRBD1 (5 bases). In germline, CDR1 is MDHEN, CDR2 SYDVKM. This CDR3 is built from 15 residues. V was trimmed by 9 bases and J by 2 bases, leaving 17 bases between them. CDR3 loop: CASSTIRGAGNTIYF. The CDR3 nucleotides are TGTGCCAGTTCTACGATCCGGGGGGCTGGAAACACCATATATTTT.

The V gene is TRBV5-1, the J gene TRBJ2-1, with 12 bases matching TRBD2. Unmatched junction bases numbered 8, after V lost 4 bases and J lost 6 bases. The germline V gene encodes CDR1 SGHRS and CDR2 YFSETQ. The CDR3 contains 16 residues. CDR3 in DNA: TGCGCCAGCAGCATCCGACTAGCGGGAGCGGGCAATGAGCAGTTCTTC. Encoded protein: CASSIRLAGAGNEQFF. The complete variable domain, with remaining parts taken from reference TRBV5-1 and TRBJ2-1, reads KAGVTQTPRYLIKTRGQQVTLSCSPISGHRSVSWYQQTPGQGLQFLFEYFSETQRNKGNFPGRFSGRQFSNSRSEMNVSTLELGDSALYLCASSIRLAGAGNEQFFGPGTRLTVL.

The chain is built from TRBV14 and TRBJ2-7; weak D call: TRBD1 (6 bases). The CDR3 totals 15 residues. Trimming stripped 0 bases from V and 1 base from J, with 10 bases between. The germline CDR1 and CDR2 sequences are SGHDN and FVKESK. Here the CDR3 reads CASSQDRQGSYEQYF. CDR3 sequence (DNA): TGTGCCAGCAGCCAAGATCGGCAGGGGTCCTACGAGCAGTACTTC.

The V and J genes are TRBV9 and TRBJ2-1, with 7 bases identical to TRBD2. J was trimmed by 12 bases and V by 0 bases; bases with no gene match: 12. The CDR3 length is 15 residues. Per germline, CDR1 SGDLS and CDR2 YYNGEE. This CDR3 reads CASSVGVVRERRQFF. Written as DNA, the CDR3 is TGTGCCAGCAGCGTAGGAGTGGTGCGGGAGAGGCGGCAGTTCTTC.

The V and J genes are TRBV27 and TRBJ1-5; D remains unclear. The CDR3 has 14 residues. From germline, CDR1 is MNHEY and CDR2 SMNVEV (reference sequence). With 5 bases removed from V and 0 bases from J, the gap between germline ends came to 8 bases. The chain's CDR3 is CASSPTSSNQPQHF. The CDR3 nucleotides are TGTGCCAGCAGTCCCACAAGTAGCAATCAGCCCCAGCATTTT.

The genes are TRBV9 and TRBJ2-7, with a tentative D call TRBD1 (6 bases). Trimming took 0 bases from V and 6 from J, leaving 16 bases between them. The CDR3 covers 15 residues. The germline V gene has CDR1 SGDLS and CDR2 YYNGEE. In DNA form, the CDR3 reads TGTGCCAGCAGCGTAGACCGGACAGACGGAAGCGAGCAGTACTTC. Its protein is CASSVDRTDGSEQYF.

As DNA, the CDR3 is TGTGCCGCGAGCAAAAACAATGAGCAGTTCTTC. This codes for CAASKNNEQFF. J is TRBJ2-1 and V is TRBV27; D unclear. This CDR3 region has 11 residues. Per germline, CDR1 MNHEY and CDR2 SMNVEV (reference sequence). V lost 11 bases and J 5 bases, leaving 10 bases between the germline ends.

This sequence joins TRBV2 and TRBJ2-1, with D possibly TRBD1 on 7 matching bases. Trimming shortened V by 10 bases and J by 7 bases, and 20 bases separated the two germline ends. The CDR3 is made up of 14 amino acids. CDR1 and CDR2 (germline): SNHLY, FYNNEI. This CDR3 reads CAIRQGGWGNEQFF. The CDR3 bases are TGTGCCATACGACAGGGAGGTTGGGGAAATGAGCAGTTCTTC. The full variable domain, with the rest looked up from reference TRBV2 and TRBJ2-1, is EPEVTQTPSHQVTQMGQEVILRCVPISNHLYFYWYRQILGQKVEFLVSFYNNEISEKSEIFDDQFSVERPDGSNFTLKIRSTKLEDSAMYFCAIRQGGWGNEQFFGPGTRLTVL.

The CDR3 loop reads CASSVGLGGSYEQYF. The CDR3, as DNA: TGTGCCAGCAGCGTAGGTCTCGGGGGCTCCTACGAGCAGTACTTC. This chain connects TRBV9 to TRBJ2-7, with D tentatively TRBD2 (6 bases). Germline values: CDR1 SGDLS, CDR2 YYNGEE. The V and J ends lost 0 bases and 0 bases respectively, with 10 bases between them. The CDR3 extends over 15 amino acids. The full variable domain, rest sourced from reference TRBV9 and TRBJ2-7, is DSGVTQTPKHLITATGQRVTLRCSPRSGDLSVYWYQQSLDQGLQFLIQYYNGEERAKGNILERFSAQQFPDLHSELNLSSLELGDSALYFCASSVGLGGSYEQYFGPGTRLTVT.

The CDR3 sequence is CASSVGAGSHLYGYTF. CDR3 coding DNA: TGTGCCAGCAGCGTAGGGGCAGGCTCACACCTCTATGGCTACACCTTC. The chain couples TRBV9 to TRBJ1-2; D is unresolved. Germline lookup yields CDR1 SGDLS and CDR2 YYNGEE. V was pared by 0 bases and J by 4 bases, with 16 bases between. The CDR3 runs 16 residues.

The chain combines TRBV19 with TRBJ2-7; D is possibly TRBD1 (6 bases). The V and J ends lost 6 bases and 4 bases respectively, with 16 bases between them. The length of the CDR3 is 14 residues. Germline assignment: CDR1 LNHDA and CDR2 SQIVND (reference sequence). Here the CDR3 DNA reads TGTGCCAGTAGCCCCTGGGGGCCGCCATACGAGCAGTACTTC. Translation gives CASSPWGPPYEQYF.